The TCR beta chain under discussion was sequenced for a study of blood T cell repertoires in COVID-19. Overall study: The United States, Italy and Spain provided the acute and convalescent COVID-19 samples. T cells, B-cell-depleted T cells, or PBMCs supplied cDNA or gDNA.

The authors' processing: Amplified reference gene primers provided the basis for estimating nucleated cell counts. Clones were read by immunoSEQ multiplex PCR, and TCRdb kept only the in-frame ones, dropping some. For V, J and clone size, that table is used; D and trimming come from the DNA. The data contain around 190,000 clones, roughly 83% of them singletons. This clone is a singleton in its sample. This receptor was identified in a human donor in a cohort sampled during active COVID-19. Specimen: peripheral blood.

The CDR3, as DNA: TGTGCCAGCACCGACACCTACGAGCAGTACTTC. It translates to CASTDTYEQYF. V gene TRBV7-2 combines with J gene TRBJ2-7; D is unclear. Germline-derived CDR1 and CDR2 are SGHTA and FQGNSA. This CDR3 is 11 amino acids long. Trimming stripped 7 bases from V and 2 bases from J, with 6 bases between.